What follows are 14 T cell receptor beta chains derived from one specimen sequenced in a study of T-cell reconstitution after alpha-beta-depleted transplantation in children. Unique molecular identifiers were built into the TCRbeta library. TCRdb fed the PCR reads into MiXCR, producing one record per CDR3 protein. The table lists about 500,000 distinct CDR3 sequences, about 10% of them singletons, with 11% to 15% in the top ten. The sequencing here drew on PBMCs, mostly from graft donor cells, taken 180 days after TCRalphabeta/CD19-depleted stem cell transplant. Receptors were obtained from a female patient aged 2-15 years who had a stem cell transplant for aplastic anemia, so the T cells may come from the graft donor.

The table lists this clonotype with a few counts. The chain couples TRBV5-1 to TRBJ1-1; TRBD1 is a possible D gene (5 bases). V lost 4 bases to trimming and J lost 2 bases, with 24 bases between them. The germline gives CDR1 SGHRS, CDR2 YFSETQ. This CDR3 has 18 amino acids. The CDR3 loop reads CASSHTRDGGKLNTEAFF. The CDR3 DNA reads TGCGCCAGCAGCCATACTAGGGACGGCGGTAAATTAAACACTGAAGCTTTCTTT.

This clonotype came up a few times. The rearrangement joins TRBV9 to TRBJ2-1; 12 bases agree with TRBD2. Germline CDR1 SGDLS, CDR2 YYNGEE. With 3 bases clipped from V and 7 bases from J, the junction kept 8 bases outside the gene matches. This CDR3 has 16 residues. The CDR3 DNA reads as TGTGCCAGCAGCGCGGGGACTAGCGGGCTCCTAAATGAGCAGTTCTTC. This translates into CASSAGTSGLLNEQFF. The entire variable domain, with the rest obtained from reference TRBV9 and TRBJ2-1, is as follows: DSGVTQTPKHLITATGQRVTLRCSPRSGDLSVYWYQQSLDQGLQFLIQYYNGEERAKGNILERFSAQQFPDLHSELNLSSLELGDSALYFCASSAGTSGLLNEQFFGPGTRLTVL.

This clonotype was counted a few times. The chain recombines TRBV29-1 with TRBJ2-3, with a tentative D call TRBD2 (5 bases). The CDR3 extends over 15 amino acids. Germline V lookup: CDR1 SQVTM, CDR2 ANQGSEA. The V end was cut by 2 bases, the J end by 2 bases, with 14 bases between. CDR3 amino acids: CSVEYRGRTTDTQYF. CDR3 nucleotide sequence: TGCAGCGTTGAATATAGAGGGCGGACCACAGATACGCAGTATTTT.

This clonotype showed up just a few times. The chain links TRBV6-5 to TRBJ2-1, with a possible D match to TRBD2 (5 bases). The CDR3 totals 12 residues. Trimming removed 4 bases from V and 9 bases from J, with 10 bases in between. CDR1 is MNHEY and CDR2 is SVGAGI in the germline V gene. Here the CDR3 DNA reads TGTGCCAGCAGTTCCCTAGCCGGTGAGCAGTTCTTC. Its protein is CASSSLAGEQFF.

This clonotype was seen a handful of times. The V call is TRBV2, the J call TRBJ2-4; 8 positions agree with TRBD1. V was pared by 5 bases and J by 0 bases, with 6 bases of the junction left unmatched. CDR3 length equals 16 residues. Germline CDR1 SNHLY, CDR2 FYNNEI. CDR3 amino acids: CASSYWTGLAKNIQYF. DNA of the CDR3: TGTGCCAGCAGTTACTGGACAGGGCTAGCCAAAAACATTCAGTACTTC.

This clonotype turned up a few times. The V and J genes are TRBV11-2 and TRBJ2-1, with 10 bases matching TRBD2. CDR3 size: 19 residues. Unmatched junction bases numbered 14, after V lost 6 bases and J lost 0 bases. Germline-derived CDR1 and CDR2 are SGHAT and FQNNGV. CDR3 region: CASREPRLAGRSSYNEQFF. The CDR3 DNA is TGTGCCAGCAGGGAACCGAGACTAGCGGGTCGGAGCTCCTACAATGAGCAGTTCTTC.

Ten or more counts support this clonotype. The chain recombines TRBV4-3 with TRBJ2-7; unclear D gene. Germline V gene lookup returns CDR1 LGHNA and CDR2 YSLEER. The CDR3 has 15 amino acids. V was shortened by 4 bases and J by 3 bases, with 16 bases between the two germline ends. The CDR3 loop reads CASSPYPSTNYEQYF. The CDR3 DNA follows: TGCGCCAGCAGCCCGTACCCCTCGACCAACTACGAGCAGTACTTC.

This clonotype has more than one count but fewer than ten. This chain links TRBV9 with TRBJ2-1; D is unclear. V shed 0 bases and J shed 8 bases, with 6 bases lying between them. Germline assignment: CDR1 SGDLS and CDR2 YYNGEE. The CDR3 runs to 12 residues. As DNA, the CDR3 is TGTGCCAGCAGCGTAGTTAGAGATGAGCAGTTCTTC. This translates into CASSVVRDEQFF.

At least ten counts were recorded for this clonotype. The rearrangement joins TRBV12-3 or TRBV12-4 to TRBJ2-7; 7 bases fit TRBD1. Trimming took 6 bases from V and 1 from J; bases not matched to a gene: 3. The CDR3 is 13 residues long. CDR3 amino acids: CASSVGQSYEQYF. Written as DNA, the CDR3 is TGTGCCAGCAGCGTGGGACAGTCCTACGAGCAGTACTTC.

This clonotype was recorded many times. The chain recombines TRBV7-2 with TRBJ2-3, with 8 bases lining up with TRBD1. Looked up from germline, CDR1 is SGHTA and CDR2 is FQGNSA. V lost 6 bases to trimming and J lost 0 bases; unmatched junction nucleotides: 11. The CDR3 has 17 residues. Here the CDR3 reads CASRELARGPSTDTQYF. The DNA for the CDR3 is TGTGCCAGCAGGGAGTTAGCCAGGGGGCCTAGCACAGATACGCAGTATTTT.

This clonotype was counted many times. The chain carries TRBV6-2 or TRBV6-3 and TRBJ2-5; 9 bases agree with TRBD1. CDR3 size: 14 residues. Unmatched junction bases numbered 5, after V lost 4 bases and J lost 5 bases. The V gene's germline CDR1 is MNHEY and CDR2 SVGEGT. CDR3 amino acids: CASSSRDRVETQYF. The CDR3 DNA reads TGTGCCAGCAGTTCTCGGGACAGGGTGGAGACCCAGTACTTC.

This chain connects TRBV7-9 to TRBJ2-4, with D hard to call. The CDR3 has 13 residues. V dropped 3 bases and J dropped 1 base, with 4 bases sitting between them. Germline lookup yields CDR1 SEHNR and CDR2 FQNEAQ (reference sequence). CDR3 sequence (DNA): TGTGCCAGCAGCTTTCCTGCCAAAAACATTCAGTACTTC. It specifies CASSFPAKNIQYF.

CDR3 loop: CAISESRGVTGDTQYF. DNA of the CDR3: TGTGCCATCAGTGAGTCGCGCGGAGTTACCGGAGATACGCAGTATTTT. V and J are TRBV10-3 and TRBJ2-3; D gene unclear. Germline V lookup: CDR1 ENHRY, CDR2 SYGVKD. CDR3 length equals 16 residues. Trimming left V 0 bases short and J 5 bases short, with 15 bases between.

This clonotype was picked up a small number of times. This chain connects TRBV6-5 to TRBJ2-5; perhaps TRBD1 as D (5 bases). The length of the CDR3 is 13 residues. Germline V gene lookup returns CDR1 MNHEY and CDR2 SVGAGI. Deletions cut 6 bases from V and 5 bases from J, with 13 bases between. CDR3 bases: TGTGCCAGCAGCCAACAGGCGGAGGAGACCCAGTACTTC. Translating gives CASSQQAEETQYF.